The sequence of this TCR beta chain was determined in a study of blood T cell repertoires in COVID-19. For the study at large: T cells, B-cell-depleted T cells, or PBMCs supplied cDNA or gDNA.

Clones were read by immunoSEQ multiplex PCR, and TCRdb kept only the in-frame ones, dropping some. The data contain around 220,000 clones, approximately 80% of them singletons. V was clipped by 8 bases and J by 4 bases, with 16 bases between them. The V gene's germline CDR1 is MNHEY and CDR2 SVGAGI. The CDR3 totals 14 residues. The sequence came from an elderly woman with active or convalescent COVID-19. Sequenced material: peripheral blood. The gene calls are TRBV6-5 and TRBJ2-3; possible D gene TRBD2, 5 bases. CDR3 nucleotides: TGTGCCAGCGGCTTAGCAGCCGGGGCAGATACGCAGTATTTT. Protein product: CASGLAAGADTQYF.